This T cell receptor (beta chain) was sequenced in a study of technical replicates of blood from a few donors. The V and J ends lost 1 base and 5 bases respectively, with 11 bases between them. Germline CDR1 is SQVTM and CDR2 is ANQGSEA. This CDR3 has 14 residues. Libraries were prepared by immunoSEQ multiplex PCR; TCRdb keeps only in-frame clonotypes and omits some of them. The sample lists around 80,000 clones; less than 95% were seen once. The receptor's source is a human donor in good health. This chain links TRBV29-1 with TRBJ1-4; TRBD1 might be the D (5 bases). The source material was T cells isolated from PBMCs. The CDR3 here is CSVEAGRENEKLFF. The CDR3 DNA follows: TGCAGCGTTGAAGCAGGGCGCGAAAATGAAAAACTGTTTTTT.